Listed below are T cell receptor beta chains from one sample, sequenced in a study of blood T cells in healthy people across ages. TCRdb independently ran MiXCR on the 5' RACE reads; one entry per CDR3 protein. The data contain approximately 1.5 million distinct CDR3 sequences, roughly 43% of them seen just once; the ten biggest clones take up under 5%. The specimen was blood. The receptors come from a young woman in good health. The CDR3 runs from the conserved cysteine through the conserved F or W. The order of the fields is CDR3 protein, CDR3 DNA, V gene, D gene, J gene, clone size. D genes are given only for firm matches. Clone size is stated in some rows and not others, as once, few, many or a class when expanded.

CSAPADSGGTQYF	TGCAGTGCTCCGGCGGACAGTGGGGGTACGCAGTATTTT	TRBV20-1	NA	TRBJ2-3	few
CSARAYSSTDTQYF	TGCAGTGCTAGAGCCTACAGTAGCACAGATACGCAGTATTTT	TRBV20-1	NA	TRBJ2-3	NA
CSARPAGTYNEQFF	TGCAGTGCTAGGCCAGCGGGAACCTACAATGAGCAGTTCTTC	TRBV20-1	TRBD2	TRBJ2-1	once
CASSLSPVGTDTQYF	TGTGCCAGCAGCTTAAGCCCCGTAGGGACAGATACGCAGTATTTT	TRBV7-3	NA	TRBJ2-3	few
CASGGEANSYNEQFF	TGTGCCAGCGGGGGGGAGGCGAACTCCTACAATGAGCAGTTCTTC	TRBV2	TRBD2	TRBJ2-1	NA
CASITPAGSGDQETQYF	TGTGCCAGCATCACACCAGCAGGGAGCGGGGACCAAGAGACCCAGTACTTC	TRBV7-2	TRBD2	TRBJ2-5	NA
CASSCTEPYGYTF	TGTGCCAGCAGCTGCACGGAGCCATATGGCTACACCTTC	TRBV7-9	NA	TRBJ1-2	few
CASSFGRASLSYEQYF	TGTGCCAGCAGCTTCGGTCGGGCTAGTCTCTCCTACGAGCAGTACTTC	TRBV7-9	NA	TRBJ2-7	NA
CASSFRGWDYGYTF	TGTGCCAGCAGTTTCCGGGGGTGGGATTATGGCTACACCTTC	TRBV12-3/TRBV12-4	NA	TRBJ1-2	NA
CASSLTGNLRIGAFF	TGTGCCAGCAGTTTAACCGGGAACCTTCGGATTGGAGCTTTCTTT	TRBV12-3/TRBV12-4	NA	TRBJ1-1	NA
CASSPRTGIYYGYTF	TGTGCCAGCAGCCCGAGGACAGGGATCTACTATGGCTACACCTTC	TRBV6-5	TRBD1	TRBJ1-2	NA
CASSLSRGAFQGVNNEQYF	TGTGCCAGCAGTTTGAGTCGGGGTGCCTTCCAGGGGGTTAATAACGAGCAGTACTTC	TRBV28	TRBD1	TRBJ2-7	NA
CASSRTFRDYQPQHF	TGTGCCAGCTCAAGAACTTTCCGGGATTATCAGCCCCAGCATTTT	TRBV18	NA	TRBJ1-5	NA